This T cell receptor beta chain was captured in a study of T cell changes during pregnancy in multiple sclerosis (dated by TCRdb to the late 2010s). For context, the study as a whole: The study looked at changes in the T cell repertoire across pregnancy in women with multiple sclerosis.

Receptors were amplified or captured by the immunoSEQ multiplex PCR assay. TCRdb's version of the immuneACCESS table is confined to in-frame rearrangements and falls short of the full clone set. An unresolved V gene accounts for under half of the shortfall where checked; the remainder is of unknown origin. The sample profile shows roughly 88,000 clones; under 95% of them were found once. The ten top clones hold less than 2% of the sample. This clone occurred once. Its antigen is not yet known. Per-base quality was not reported, and no clone a single base away is much larger than it. Trimming leaves V shorter by 6 bases and J shorter by 0 bases, with the junction holding 6 bases beyond the gene matches. The CDR3 runs 15 amino acids, cysteine and phenylalanine included. The read is trimmed to its CDR3 DNA, 45 bases read in frame from base 1. Based on the germline V gene, the CDR1 and CDR2 sequences are KGHSH and LQKENI.

Recombination linked TRBV18 to TRBJ2-7, and 9 junction bases match TRBD1. The specimen comprised peripheral blood, sampled in the first trimester of pregnancy. This clonotype was obtained from a female donor with multiple sclerosis, enrolled in a pregnancy study. The DNA reads TGTGCCAGCTCCCCCGGACAGGGGAGCTCCTACGAGCAGTACTTC. Translated, it gives CASSPGQGSSYEQYF. Reference TRBV18 and TRBJ2-7 genes cover what lies past the CDR3, so the full variable domain is NAGVMQNPRHLVRRRGQEARLRCSPMKGHSHVYWYRQLPEEGLKFMVYLQKENIIDESGMPKERFSAEFPKEGPSILRIQQVVRGDSAAYFCASSPGQGSSYEQYFGPGTRLTVT.